This entry is about one T cell receptor beta chain. Its antigen is as yet unknown. TCRdb passed the reads through MiXCR, listing each CDR3 protein once. Altogether hundreds of thousands of distinct CDR3 sequences are present, around a third being singletons, with the ten largest covering under 20%. The CDR3 covers 13 residues. Per germline, CDR1 SGHNT and CDR2 YENEEA. V was cut by 4 bases and J by 6 bases, with 11 bases left in between. This record comes from a study of T cell repertoires in cytomegalovirus infection. Study background: CMV epitopes that were recently identified and HLA-C-restricted were used alongside well-studied HLA-B-restricted ones. Public TCR beta signatures indicated both CMV infection and matching HLA type.

Study results and limitations: HLA-C-restricted CMV clonotypes gave the most frequent clonotype in two of eight donors. Cumulated frequencies of public TCR beta families served to identify carriers of CMV plus the relevant HLA.

The rearrangement links TRBV11-3 to TRBJ2-3, with a tentative D call TRBD1 (5 bases). The TCR was taken from a human donor in good health (CMV status not recorded). Some clones in this sample may be carry-over from other donors' samples. The specimen was cultured PBMCs, collected from culture after CMV antigen stimulation. CDR3 DNA: TGTGCCAGCAGCTGGGGCCTCGCGGATACGCAGTATTTT. This encodes CASSWGLADTQYF. Looking up the rest from reference TRBV11-3 and TRBJ2-3 gives the full variable domain: EAGVVQSPRYKIIEKKQPVAFWCNPISGHNTLYWYLQNLGQGPELLIRYENEEAVDDSQLPKDRFSAERLKGVDSTLKIQPAELGDSAVYLCASSWGLADTQYFGPGTRLTVL.